These 6 T cell receptor beta chains originate from one sample sequenced in a study of cytomegalovirus exposure and HLA in healthy donors. The PCR contained 60 Vbeta and 13 Jbeta primers. Only in-frame clones appear in the TCRdb table, and some are missing; sequencing was by immunoSEQ multiplex PCR. The repertoire holds approximately 180,000 clones, with about 90% as singletons. Sequencing input: PBMCs. All receptors come from a girl under three years old in good health and CMV-seronegative.

The V and J genes are TRBV9 and TRBJ2-5; TRBD2 is a possible D gene (6 bases). This CDR3 comprises 13 residues. The germline V gene has CDR1 SGDLS and CDR2 YYNGEE. Trimming shortened V by 3 bases and J by 6 bases, and 12 bases separated the two germline ends. The CDR3 nucleotides read TGTGCCAGCAGCGAGACTAGTCTTCAGACCCAGTACTTC. This encodes CASSETSLQTQYF.

This chain connects TRBV18 to TRBJ2-7, with D maybe TRBD2 (5 bases). This CDR3 comprises 14 residues. Germline CDR1 and CDR2: KGHSH and LQKENI. The V and J ends lost 3 bases and 5 bases respectively, with 14 bases between them. The CDR3 reads CASSPARGGDEQYF. The CDR3 DNA is TGTGCCAGCTCACCTGCCCGTGGAGGCGACGAGCAGTACTTC.

This rearrangement joins TRBV14 to TRBJ2-6, with D perhaps matching TRBD1 (5 bases). Trimming removed 1 base at V and 1 base at J, with 5 bases between. The CDR3 has 15 residues. CDR1 SGHDN and CDR2 FVKESK come from the germline V gene. The DNA for the CDR3 is TGTGCCAGCAGCCAAGCAGGGTCTGGGGCCAACGTCCTGACTTTC. Translated, it gives CASSQAGSGANVLTF.

This chain connects TRBV7-2 to TRBJ1-4; D unclear. Germline lookup yields CDR1 SGHTA and CDR2 FQGNSA. The CDR3 consists of 13 residues. The V gene lost 5 bases and the J gene lost 4 bases, with 8 bases spanning the gap. In DNA form, the CDR3 reads TGTGCCAGCAGCCCAGCGTTTAATGAAAAACTGTTTTTT. This gives the protein CASSPAFNEKLFF.

The chain links TRBV7-4 to TRBJ1-5; weak D call: TRBD1 (5 bases). This CDR3 has 15 amino acids. Trimming took off 2 bases at V and 4 bases at J, with 12 bases between the two ends. Germline assignment: CDR1 SGHVT and CDR2 SQSDAQ. DNA for the CDR3: TGTGCCAGCAGCTTAAGGGCCAGGGTGAATCAGCCCCAGCATTTT. This encodes CASSLRARVNQPQHF.

The rearrangement uses TRBV21-1 and TRBJ1-5; whether TRBD1, the table's D call, matches the DNA was not checked. TRBV21-1 is an annotated pseudogene. The CDR3 extends over 15 amino acids. CDR3 sequence: CASETSQVKCQPQHF. The DNA for the CDR3 is TGTGCCAGCGAGACATCCCAAGTGAAATGTCAGCCCCAGCATTTT.